This T cell receptor (beta chain) derives from a study of blood T cell repertoires in COVID-19. As for the study in general: Acute-phase and convalescent COVID-19 samples originated in the United States, Italy and Spain. T cells, B-cell-depleted T cells, or PBMCs provided the cDNA or gDNA that served as material.

Trimming removed 7 bases from V and 7 bases from J, with 19 bases in between. There are 14 residues in the CDR3. Per germline, CDR1 MNHEY and CDR2 SMNVEV (reference sequence). This clone was seen a handful of times. Original processing methods: Estimation of nucleated cell counts relied on the amplification of reference gene primers. Using immunoSEQ multiplex PCR, the repertoire was profiled, and TCRdb retains in-frame clones only, with some absent. V, J and clone size are those of that table, while D and trimming were read from the DNA. The data hold some 110,000 clones, with 70% to 75% observed a single time.

The sample was peripheral blood. The receptor was derived from a human donor with acute or convalescent COVID-19. The donor label of this sample is uncertain. V gene TRBV27 combines with J gene TRBJ1-1; D unresolved. The CDR3 protein is CASTLQPGMGEAFF. The CDR3 nucleotides are TGTGCCAGCACTCTACAACCGGGGATGGGTGAAGCTTTCTTT.